This T cell receptor beta chain derives from a study of blood T cell repertoires in COVID-19. The data were produced by immunoSEQ multiplex PCR, yet TCRdb's version contains in-frame clones alone and is incomplete. The sample has around 240,000 clones, more than 80% seen once. V dropped 4 bases and J dropped 5; count of bases not matched to a gene: 7. The CDR3 contains 15 residues. In germline, CDR1 is MDHEN, CDR2 SYDVKM. Sequencing used PBMCs or T cells enriched from blood (not recorded which). The chain is built from TRBV28 and TRBJ2-2; 7 bases align to TRBD1. The receptor was isolated from a middle-aged man who had been exposed to COVID-19. CDR3 protein: CASSSTGFRTGELFF. CDR3 bases: TGTGCCAGCAGTTCGACAGGGTTTCGGACCGGGGAGCTGTTTTTT.